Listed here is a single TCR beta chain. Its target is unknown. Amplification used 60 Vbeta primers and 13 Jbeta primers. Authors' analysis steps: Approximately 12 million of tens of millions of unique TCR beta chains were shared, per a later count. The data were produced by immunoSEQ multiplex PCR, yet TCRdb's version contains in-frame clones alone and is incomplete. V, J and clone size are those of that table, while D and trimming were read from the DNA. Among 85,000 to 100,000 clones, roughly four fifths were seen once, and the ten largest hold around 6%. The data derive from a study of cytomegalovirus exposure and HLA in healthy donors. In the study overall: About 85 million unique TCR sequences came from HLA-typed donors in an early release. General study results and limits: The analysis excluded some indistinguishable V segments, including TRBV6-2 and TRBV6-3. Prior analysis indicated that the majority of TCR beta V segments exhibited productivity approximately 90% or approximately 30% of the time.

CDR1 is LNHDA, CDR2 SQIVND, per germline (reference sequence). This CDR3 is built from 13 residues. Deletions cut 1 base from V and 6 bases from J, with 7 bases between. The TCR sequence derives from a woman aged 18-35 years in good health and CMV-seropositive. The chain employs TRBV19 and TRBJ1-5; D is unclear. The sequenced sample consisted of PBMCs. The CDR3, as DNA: TGTGCCAGTAGTATAGTAGGGAGTCAGCCCCAGCATTTT. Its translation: CASSIVGSQPQHF.